These 13 T cell receptor beta chains share one sample of origin, sequenced in a study of blood T cell repertoires in COVID-19. Clones were sequenced by immunoSEQ multiplex PCR, and TCRdb holds only the in-frame ones, with some missing. The table records 250,000 to 350,000 clones, about nine tenths of them present only once. The sequenced sample was peripheral blood. Receptors were obtained from a woman aged 40 to 55 who had recovered from COVID-19.

The chain combines TRBV2 with TRBJ2-5; 7 bases fit TRBD2. Germline CDR1 and CDR2: SNHLY and FYNNEI. V shed 6 bases and J 4 bases; nucleotides not matched to a gene: 11. The CDR3 covers 15 residues. CDR3 region: CASSGQGSGGETQYF. The CDR3 DNA sequence: TGTGCCAGCAGCGGGCAGGGTTCGGGAGGAGAGACCCAGTACTTC.

The chain uses TRBV30 and TRBJ2-1; TRBD2 agrees at 7 bases. Per the germline V gene, CDR1 is GTSNPN and CDR2 is SVGIG (reference sequence). The CDR3 is 14 amino acids. The CDR3 region is CACWSSGSYNEQFF. Written as DNA, the CDR3 is TGTGCTTGCTGGTCTAGCGGCTCCTACAATGAGCAGTTCTTC.

The rearrangement links TRBV3-1 (or the pseudogene TRBV3-2) to TRBJ2-5; 7 bases fit TRBD1. Germline CDR1 reads LGHDT; CDR2 reads YNNKEL (reference sequence). The CDR3 is 15 residues long. Losses at the gene ends were 5 bases for V and 2 bases for J; bases not matched to a gene: 8. CDR3 loop: CASSDQGVIQETQYF. CDR3 nucleotides: TGTGCCAGCAGCGATCAGGGGGTAATACAAGAGACCCAGTACTTC.

The chain has TRBV15 and TRBJ1-5, with D perhaps matching TRBD1 (5 bases). The CDR3 has 14 residues. Germline CDR1 and CDR2: LNHNV and YYDKDF (reference sequence). V lost 0 bases to trimming and J lost 6 bases, with 9 bases between them. In DNA, the CDR3 is TGTGCCACCAGCAGAGAGGGACTGAGTCAGCCCCAGCATTTT. It codes for CATSREGLSQPQHF.

The J gene is TRBJ1-2, the V gene TRBV28; TRBD1 might be the D (5 bases). V gave up 7 bases and J gave up 13 bases, with 19 bases separating them. CDR1 MDHEN and CDR2 SYDVKM come from the germline V gene. This CDR3 contains 12 residues. CDR3 sequence (DNA): TGTGCCAGCAACAGACTGGGGACGGGGGGCACCTTC. Its translation: CASNRLGTGGTF.

The CDR3 region is CAGYRGRNTGELFF. DNA of the CDR3: TGTGCCGGATATCGGGGGAGAAACACCGGGGAGCTGTTTTTT. This sequence joins TRBV30 and TRBJ2-2; perhaps TRBD2 as D (6 bases). The CDR3 loop spans 14 amino acids. The V and J ends lost 8 bases and 2 bases respectively, with 15 bases between them. CDR1 GTSNPN and CDR2 SVGIG come from the germline V gene (reference sequence). The variable domain in full, with the rest retrieved from reference TRBV30 and TRBJ2-2, is SQTIHQWPATLVQPVGSPLSLECTVEGTSNPNLYWYRQAAGRGLQLLFYSVGIGQISSEVPQNLSASRPQDRQFILSSKKLLLSDSGFYLCAGYRGRNTGELFFGEGSRLTVL.

The chain has TRBV24-1 and TRBJ2-2; TRBD2 matches 13 bases. V gave up 4 bases and J gave up 3 bases; unmatched junction bases: 10. CDR3 length: 19 amino acids. The germline V gene has CDR1 KGHDR and CDR2 SFDVKD. The CDR3 is CATSDPGTSGTTYTGELFF. CDR3 sequence (DNA): TGTGCCACCAGTGACCCTGGGACTAGCGGGACCACCTACACCGGGGAGCTGTTTTTT.

The chain recombines TRBV19 with TRBJ2-1; TRBD2 aligns across 9 bases. This CDR3 is 14 amino acids long. The V gene's germline CDR1 is LNHDA and CDR2 SQIVND (reference sequence). Trimming took 5 bases from V and 4 from J; bases not matched to a gene: 3. CDR3: CASSAREGYNEQFF. The CDR3 DNA reads TGTGCCAGTAGTGCGCGGGAGGGTTACAATGAGCAGTTCTTC.

In the case of this clone: Other DNA sequences from this sample encode an identical CDR3 as well. The rearrangement joins TRBV5-1 to TRBJ1-6; 9 nucleotides line up with TRBD1. CDR1 SGHRS and CDR2 YFSETQ come from the germline V gene. This CDR3 has 15 amino acids. With V trimmed by 0 bases and J by 9 bases, 4 bases remained unmatched. For the CDR3, the DNA is TGCGCCAGCAGCTTGGGGGGACAGGGCGGTTCACCCCTCCACTTT. Protein: CASSLGGQGGSPLHF.

J is TRBJ2-5 and V is TRBV18, with 15 bases matching TRBD2. The junction had 4 bases not matched to a gene; V was cut back by 0 bases and J by 5 bases. The CDR3 covers 17 residues. Germline V gene sequence: CDR1 KGHSH, CDR2 LQKENI. The CDR3 reads CASSPPGLAGGGETQYF. The CDR3 nucleotides are TGTGCCAGCTCACCACCGGGACTAGCGGGAGGCGGGGAGACCCAGTACTTC.

The chain links TRBV6-1 to TRBJ2-7, with unresolved D. V shed 2 bases and J shed 3 bases, with 14 bases lying between them. From germline, CDR1 is MNHNS and CDR2 SASEGT. The CDR3 is 15 amino acids. The chain's CDR3 is CASSEYRSSLYEQYF. In DNA form, the CDR3 reads TGTGCCAGCAGTGAATATAGGAGTAGTCTCTACGAGCAGTACTTC.

The chain combines TRBV28 with TRBJ2-1, with 10 bases lining up with TRBD1. The germline CDR1 and CDR2 sequences are MDHEN and SYDVKM. This CDR3 contains 14 residues. With V trimmed by 3 bases and J by 8 bases, 4 bases remained unmatched. CDR3 sequence: CASSLDRGGDEQFF. The CDR3 DNA reads as TGTGCCAGCAGTTTGGACAGGGGGGGGGATGAGCAGTTCTTC.

The gene calls are TRBV9 and TRBJ2-1, with TRBD2 as a possible D gene (6 bases). With 3 bases removed from V and 0 bases from J, the gap between germline ends came to 16 bases. Germline CDR1 is SGDLS and CDR2 is YYNGEE. The CDR3 consists of 17 residues. The DNA for the CDR3 is TGTGCCAGCAGCGCGGGGGTCGCACCCGTCTCCTACAATGAGCAGTTCTTC. This gives the protein CASSAGVAPVSYNEQFF.